The 5 T cell receptor beta chains listed next were all sequenced from one sample in a study of T cells in Graves' hyperthyroidism and ophthalmopathy. What was amplified from RNA transcripts were TCR beta CDR3 regions. Researchers ran a first-round RT-PCR on the TCR CDR3 using the HTBI primer set. Via MiXCR, TCRdb re-called the multiplex PCR reads, giving one row per CDR3 protein. The repertoire holds a few hundred thousand distinct CDR3 sequences, around 20% seen once, with 26% in the top ten. Material: blood. The receptor source for this set is a man between 18 and 29 years old with Graves' hyperthyroidism.

There are many counts of this clonotype. The genes are TRBV7-2 and TRBJ2-7, with unresolved D. V was pared by 1 base and J by 2 bases, with 12 bases between. Per the germline V gene, CDR1 is SGHTA and CDR2 is FQGNSA. The length of the CDR3 is 15 residues. Here the CDR3 DNA reads TGTGCCAGCAGCTTAGTTGGGCAAAGCCCCTACGAGCAGTACTTC. Its translation is CASSLVGQSPYEQYF. Using reference TRBV7-2 and TRBJ2-7 for the parts outside the CDR3, the full variable domain is GAGVSQSPSNKVTEKGKDVELRCDPISGHTALYWYRQSLGQGLEFLIYFQGNSAPDKSGLPSDRFSAERTGGSVSTLTIQRTQQEDSAVYLCASSLVGQSPYEQYFGPGTRLTVT.

Notes on this clonotype: This may be a read error, as it is one base from a much larger clone. The chain is built from TRBV2 and TRBJ1-1; 7 positions match TRBD1. Germline CDR1 reads SNHLY; CDR2 reads FYNNEI. The CDR3 is 15 residues long. Here the CDR3 DNA reads TGTGCCAGCAGCCTTACCAGGGGGAAAAGACTTGGAGCTTACTTT. This codes for CASSLTRGKRLGAYF.

The J gene is TRBJ2-5, the V gene TRBV6-5; TRBD1 might be the D (6 bases). This CDR3 has 16 residues. Germline CDR1 MNHEY, CDR2 SVGAGI. V lost 2 bases and J lost 1, with 14 bases in between. The CDR3 is CASSYSVRGPQETQYF. In DNA form, the CDR3 reads TGTGCCAGCAGTTACAGCGTCAGGGGTCCCCAAGAGACCCAGTACTTC.

This clonotype was found a few times. The gene calls are TRBV30 and TRBJ2-2, with D hard to call. Germline lookup yields CDR1 GTSNPN and CDR2 SVGIG (reference sequence). The CDR3 has 14 residues. V lost 2 bases, J lost 2 bases, and 9 bases lay in between. CDR3 sequence (DNA): TGTGCCTGGAGTAACGTACCCAACACCGGGGAGCTGTTTTTT. Residues: CAWSNVPNTGELFF. Full variable domain (remainder filled in from reference TRBV30 and TRBJ2-2): SQTIHQWPATLVQPVGSPLSLECTVEGTSNPNLYWYRQAAGRGLQLLFYSVGIGQISSEVPQNLSASRPQDRQFILSSKKLLLSDSGFYLCAWSNVPNTGELFFGEGSRLTVL.

This clonotype has only a few counts. V and J are TRBV30 and TRBJ2-7; perhaps TRBD1 as D (6 bases). V shed 0 bases and J shed 6 bases, with 21 bases lying between them. The V gene's germline CDR1 is GTSNPN and CDR2 SVGIG (reference sequence). The CDR3 is 16 residues long. The CDR3, as DNA: TGTGCCTGGAGTGTACTGCGGGCAGGCAAAGGGGGCGAGCAGTACTTC. Protein sequence: CAWSVLRAGKGGEQYF.